This is a list of T cell receptor beta chains from one sample in a study of glioma-infiltrating T cells after dendritic cell vaccination. Measured with immunoSEQ multiplex PCR; TCRdb has only the in-frame clones, and not every one. The sample records approximately 82,000 clones, about 87% being singletons. The sample was blood, taken before dendritic cell vaccination. The receptor source for this set is a human donor with glioblastoma. CDR3s include the opening cysteine and the closing phenylalanine or tryptophan. A D gene is named only where the DNA matches it firmly. The listing skips clone size in some rows; elsewhere it reads once, few, many or a size class.

J: TRBJ1-5; size: -; V: TRBV2; D: -; DNA: TGTGCCAGCAGCGGACAGACTATTAATAGCAATCAGCCCCAGCATTTT; CDR3: CASSGQTINSNQPQHF
J: TRBJ2-5; size: -; V: TRBV18; D: TRBD2; DNA: TGTGCCAGCTCACCACCTCAATCCTGGGCTAGCGGGAGCGGAGAGACCCAGTACTTC; CDR3: CASSPPQSWASGSGETQYF
J: TRBJ2-7; size: -; V: TRBV5-6; D: -; DNA: TGTGCCAGCAGCCCGGGTCTAGGCTACGAGCAGTACTTC; CDR3: CASSPGLGYEQYF
J: TRBJ2-3; size: -; V: TRBV18; D: -; DNA: TGTGCCAGCTCCGACCAAAGCAGGGGCTCAGATACGCAGTATTTT; CDR3: CASSDQSRGSDTQYF
J: TRBJ2-5; size: -; V: TRBV15; D: -; DNA: TGTGCCACCAGCAGAGCCAGACAAGAGACCCAGTACTTC; CDR3: CATSRARQETQYF
J: TRBJ2-7; size: -; V: TRBV19; D: TRBD2; DNA: TGTGCCAGTAGTATAGTTGGTAGCGGGGGACCCTACGAGCAGTACTTC; CDR3: CASSIVGSGGPYEQYF
J: TRBJ1-2; size: -; V: TRBV5-6; D: -; DNA: TGTGCCAGCAGCTCCCCGGGACACACCTATGGCTACACCTTC; CDR3: CASSSPGHTYGYTF
J: TRBJ2-3; size: -; V: TRBV19; D: TRBD1; DNA: TGTGCCAGTAGCACTAGACAGGGGGTTGGTGTGGCAGATACGCAGTATTTT; CDR3: CASSTRQGVGVADTQYF
J: TRBJ2-1; size: -; V: TRBV2; D: TRBD1; DNA: TGTGCCAGCAGTGAAGGGCAGGGGGCTAGAAATGAGCAGTTCTTC; CDR3: CASSEGQGARNEQFF
J: TRBJ2-1; size: -; V: TRBV30; D: -; DNA: TGTGCCTGGAGCGCGACCGGGGTGGGTGAGCAGTTCTTC; CDR3: CAWSATGVGEQFF
J: TRBJ2-7; size: -; V: TRBV18; D: TRBD1; DNA: TGTGCCAGCTCAACTAGACAGGGGCTACCCTACGAGCAGTACTTC; CDR3: CASSTRQGLPYEQYF
J: TRBJ2-5; size: -; V: TRBV7-9; D: -; DNA: TGTGCCAGCAGCCCCTTCCCGGAGGAGACCCAGTACTTC; CDR3: CASSPFPEETQYF
J: TRBJ1-5; size: -; V: TRBV2; D: -; DNA: TGTGCCAGCAGTGTTTATAGCAATCAGCCCCAGCATTTT; CDR3: CASSVYSNQPQHF
J: TRBJ2-7; size: -; V: TRBV13; D: -; DNA: TGTGCCAGCAGCTTAAGGGACACCAACAGGCATATCTACGAGCAGTACTTC; CDR3: CASSLRDTNRHIYEQYF
J: TRBJ2-7; size: -; V: TRBV6-1; D: TRBD1; DNA: TGTGCCAGCAGTCGGCGGACAGGGGGCTACGAGCAGTACTTC; CDR3: CASSRRTGGYEQYF
J: TRBJ2-5; size: -; V: TRBV9; D: TRBD2; DNA: TGTGCCAGCAGCACTCGGGGGGGAGAGACCCAGTACTTC; CDR3: CASSTRGGETQYF
J: TRBJ1-5; size: -; V: TRBV4-2; D: TRBD1; DNA: TGTGCCAGCAGCCATTACAGGGGACAGCCCCAGCATTTT; CDR3: CASSHYRGQPQHF
J: TRBJ2-1; size: -; V: TRBV5-1; D: TRBD2; DNA: TGCGCCAGCAGCTTGTTGGCTAGCGGGAGCAATGAGCAGTTCTTC; CDR3: CASSLLASGSNEQFF
J: TRBJ2-1; size: few; V: TRBV7-8; D: -; DNA: TGTGCCAGCAGCTTAGCACAATACAATGAGCAGTTCTTC; CDR3: CASSLAQYNEQFF
J: TRBJ1-1; size: -; V: TRBV10-3; D: -; DNA: TGTGCCATCAGGGACAAAAACACTGAAGCTTTCTTT; CDR3: CAIRDKNTEAFF
J: TRBJ1-5; size: -; V: TRBV11-2; D: -; DNA: TGTGCCAGCAGCCTTGACAGATTTAATCAGCCCCAGCATTTT; CDR3: CASSLDRFNQPQHF
J: TRBJ1-6; size: -; V: TRBV6-1; D: -; DNA: TGTGCCAGCAGAGACGGGTATAATTCACCCCTCCACTTT; CDR3: CASRDGYNSPLHF
J: TRBJ1-5; size: -; V: TRBV7-2; D: -; DNA: TGTGCCAGCAGCCCAAACATGCCAAATCAGCCCCAGCATTTT; CDR3: CASSPNMPNQPQHF
J: TRBJ1-6; size: -; V: TRBV4-2; D: -; DNA: TGTGCCAGCAGCCAAGAGTCAGGGAGGAATTCACCCCTCCACTTT; CDR3: CASSQESGRNSPLHF
J: TRBJ2-7; size: -; V: TRBV10-1; D: -; DNA: TGCGCCAGCTTCCCCTTCCAGGGGAATGAACACGAGCAGTACTTC; CDR3: CASFPFQGNEHEQYF
J: TRBJ2-1; size: -; V: TRBV18; D: -; DNA: TGTGCCAGCTCACCTAAAACAGGTGCTCTCTCCTACAATGAGCAGTTCTTC; CDR3: CASSPKTGALSYNEQFF
J: TRBJ2-7; size: -; V: TRBV6-1; D: TRBD2; DNA: TGTGCCAGCAGTGAAGGGATCGCGGGGGGTTTTGGCGAGCAGTACTTC; CDR3: CASSEGIAGGFGEQYF
J: TRBJ2-2; size: -; V: TRBV5-1; D: TRBD2; DNA: TGCGCCAGCAGCTTTATAGCGGGGACCGGGGAGCTGTTTTTT; CDR3: CASSFIAGTGELFF
J: TRBJ2-1; size: -; V: TRBV18; D: -; DNA: TGTGCCAGCTCACCCTTTTCGGGGGACCTCTACAATGAGCAGTTCTTC; CDR3: CASSPFSGDLYNEQFF
J: TRBJ1-6; size: -; V: TRBV30; D: TRBD1; DNA: TGTGCCTGGAGTCGGACAGGGGGTGATAATTCCCCCCTCCACTTT; CDR3: CAWSRTGGDNSPLHF
J: TRBJ2-3; size: -; V: TRBV6-1; D: TRBD2; DNA: TGTGCCAGCAGTGAAGCGGGTTGGGCGGGAGCGGGAGATACGCAGTATTTT; CDR3: CASSEAGWAGAGDTQYF
J: TRBJ2-1; size: -; V: TRBV4-1; D: TRBD2; DNA: TGCGCCAGCAGCCAAGAACCCCTGACTAGCGGGAGTACAAATGAGCAGTTCTTC; CDR3: CASSQEPLTSGSTNEQFF
J: TRBJ2-2; size: -; V: TRBV21-1; D: -; DNA: TGTGCCAGCAAACTTGGCCGGTCGGGCACCGGGGAGCTGTTTTTT; CDR3: CASKLGRSGTGELFF
J: TRBJ2-7; size: -; V: TRBV5-1; D: TRBD1; DNA: TGCGCCAGCAGCTTGGCCGGGACAGCCCCCCGGGAGCAGTACTTC; CDR3: CASSLAGTAPREQYF
J: TRBJ2-7; size: few; V: TRBV5-1; D: TRBD2; DNA: TGCGCCAGCAGCGGGGGGACTAGCGGGAACATCTACGAGCAGTACTTC; CDR3: CASSGGTSGNIYEQYF
J: TRBJ1-2; size: -; V: TRBV19; D: -; DNA: TGTGCCAGTAGCGGACTGAACTATGGCTACACCTTC; CDR3: CASSGLNYGYTF
J: TRBJ2-5; size: -; V: TRBV19; D: -; DNA: TGTGCCAGTAGTATAACCGCCAGGGGCTCGGAGACCCAGTACTTC; CDR3: CASSITARGSETQYF
J: TRBJ2-1; size: -; V: TRBV6-1; D: -; DNA: TGTGCCAGCGCGGGGAGCTCCTACAATGAGCAGTTCTTC; CDR3: CASAGSSYNEQFF
J: TRBJ1-4; size: -; V: TRBV7-2; D: -; DNA: TGTGCCAGCAGCTTAGCGCGGACTCGCGGTGAAAAACTGTTTTTT; CDR3: CASSLARTRGEKLFF
J: TRBJ1-5; size: -; V: TRBV5-6; D: TRBD1; DNA: TGTGCCAGCAGCTTGGGGGGACAGGGCGACAATCAGCCCCAGCATTTT; CDR3: CASSLGGQGDNQPQHF
J: TRBJ1-1; size: -; V: TRBV7-8; D: -; DNA: TGTGCCAGCAGGCCCCCCTCAAACGGTGTTAACACTGAAGCTTTCTTT; CDR3: CASRPPSNGVNTEAFF
J: TRBJ2-2; size: -; V: TRBV4-1; D: -; DNA: TGCGCCAGCAGCCGTCTACTCGGTACCGGGGAGCTGTTTTTT; CDR3: CASSRLLGTGELFF
J: TRBJ1-1; size: -; V: TRBV5-5; D: -; DNA: TGTGCCAGCAGCTTGTTTACTTCATCCAACACTGAAGCTTTCTTT; CDR3: CASSLFTSSNTEAFF
J: TRBJ2-3; size: -; V: TRBV21-1; D: -; DNA: TGTGCCAGCAGCAAAAGGGCAGGGGGCTACACAGATACGCAGTATTTT; CDR3: CASSKRAGGYTDTQYF
J: TRBJ2-3; size: -; V: TRBV11-3; D: TRBD2; DNA: TGTGCCAGCAGCTGGACCTCGGGGGTAGCGGGGGCCCCAGATACGCAGTATTTT; CDR3: CASSWTSGVAGAPDTQYF
J: TRBJ1-1; size: -; V: TRBV19; D: -; DNA: TGTGCCAGTACGGAACAGGGTCGAGGTGAAGCTTTCTTT; CDR3: CASTEQGRGEAFF
J: TRBJ1-1; size: -; V: TRBV5-6; D: TRBD1; DNA: TGTGCCAGCAGCTTGACGAGGGGGCACACTGAAGCTTTCTTT; CDR3: CASSLTRGHTEAFF
J: TRBJ1-4; size: few; V: TRBV6-5; D: -; DNA: TGTGCCAGCAGTACCGACATTTGGAATAATGAAAAACTGTTTTTT; CDR3: CASSTDIWNNEKLFF
J: TRBJ2-7; size: -; V: TRBV18; D: -; DNA: TGTGCCAGCTCACGCTCCAGTGGAGCCTACGAGCAGTACTTC; CDR3: CASSRSSGAYEQYF
J: TRBJ1-1; size: -; V: TRBV18; D: -; DNA: TGTGCCAGCTCACCAAGGCCAGGCGAAAACACTGAAGCTTTCTTT; CDR3: CASSPRPGENTEAFF
J: TRBJ1-6; size: -; V: TRBV5-1; D: -; DNA: TGCGCCAGCAGCTTGGGGGCCGGAGGAAATTCACCCCTCCACTTT; CDR3: CASSLGAGGNSPLHF
J: TRBJ1-3; size: -; V: TRBV2; D: -; DNA: TGTGCCAGCAGTGTAGAGGGCTCTGGAAACACCATATATTTT; CDR3: CASSVEGSGNTIYF
J: TRBJ2-1; size: -; V: TRBV15; D: TRBD2; DNA: TGTGCCACCAGCAGAGGGGGGACTAGCGGGAGCAATGAGCAGTTCTTC; CDR3: CATSRGGTSGSNEQFF
J: TRBJ2-5; size: -; V: TRBV7-9; D: TRBD2; DNA: TGTGCCAGCAGCCCTGGAGCGGGGGGGCCAGAGACCCAGTACTTC; CDR3: CASSPGAGGPETQYF
J: TRBJ1-2; size: -; V: TRBV6-1; D: TRBD1; DNA: TGTGCCAGCAGTGCCGGACAGGCCCTCTATGGCTACACCTTC; CDR3: CASSAGQALYGYTF
J: TRBJ1-6; size: -; V: TRBV7-3; D: -; DNA: TGTGCCAGCAGCTTACAGGACTTTGATAATTCCCCCCTCCACTTT; CDR3: CASSLQDFDNSPLHF
J: TRBJ2-7; size: medium-sized; V: TRBV5-3; D: TRBD2; DNA: TGTGCCAGAAGCGTTAGGACTAGCGGGGTCTACGAGCAGTACTTC; CDR3: CARSVRTSGVYEQYF
J: TRBJ2-3; size: -; V: TRBV10-3; D: TRBD2; DNA: TGTGCCATCAGTGAGCCCTATGGAGCGGGGGGGTCAGATACGCAGTATTTT; CDR3: CAISEPYGAGGSDTQYF
J: TRBJ1-2; size: -; V: TRBV7-9; D: -; DNA: TGTGCCAGCAGCTTAGCTGGAGGAGGCTACACCTTC; CDR3: CASSLAGGGYTF